Listed here is a single T cell receptor (beta chain). Its antigen is not identified. This entry belongs to a study of graft-versus-host responses after intestinal transplantation. Looking at the study overall: Every recipient had anti-thymocyte globulin induction and 2 to 4 years of tacrolimus plus steroids.

Findings and caveats of the study: Circulating GvH clone levels at their peak were associated with HvG declines (early post-transplant).

Profiling relied on immunoSEQ multiplex PCR, and the TCRdb table lists in-frame clones only, not all of them. Among some 100,000 clones listed, roughly 87% were seen once. The CDR3 is 15 residues long. V was pared by 4 bases and J by 4 bases, with 7 bases of the junction left unmatched. Looked up from germline, CDR1 is MNHEY and CDR2 is SMNVEV (reference sequence). This chain connects TRBV27 to TRBJ2-3; 8 bases agree with TRBD2. The material sequenced was unstimulated CD4+ T cells sorted from spleen or lymph node cells, taken before transplant. The sequence was obtained from a human donor who was the organ donor for an intestinal transplant. As DNA, the CDR3 is TGTGCCAGCAGTTCATGGACAGCGGGGGCAGATACGCAGTATTTT. Translating it yields CASSSWTAGADTQYF.